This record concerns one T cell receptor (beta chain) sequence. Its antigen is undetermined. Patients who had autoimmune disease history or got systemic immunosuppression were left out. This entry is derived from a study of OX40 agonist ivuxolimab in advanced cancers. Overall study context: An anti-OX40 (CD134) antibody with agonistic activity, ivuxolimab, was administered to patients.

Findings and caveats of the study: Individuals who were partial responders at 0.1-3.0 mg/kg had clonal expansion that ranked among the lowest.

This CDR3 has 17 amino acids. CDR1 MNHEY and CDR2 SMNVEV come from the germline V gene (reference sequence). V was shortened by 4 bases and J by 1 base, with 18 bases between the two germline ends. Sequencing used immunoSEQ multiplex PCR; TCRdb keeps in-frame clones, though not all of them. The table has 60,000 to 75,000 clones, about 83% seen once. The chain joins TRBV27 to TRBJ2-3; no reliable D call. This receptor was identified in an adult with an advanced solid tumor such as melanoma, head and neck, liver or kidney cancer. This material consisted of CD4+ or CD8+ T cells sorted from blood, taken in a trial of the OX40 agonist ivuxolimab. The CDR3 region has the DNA TGTGCCAGCAGTTCAACTTCGAATCGACGGGGCACAGATACGCAGTATTTT. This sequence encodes CASSSTSNRRGTDTQYF.